This T cell receptor beta chain derives from a study of Ad26.COV2.S vaccination and SARS-CoV-2 variants (dated by TCRdb to the early 2020s). Turning to the overall study: Donors in the vaccine arm were drawn from COV1001, a multicentre, randomized, double-blind, placebo-controlled phase I-IIa trial testing Ad26.COV2.S in healthy adults. The TCR-sequenced set comprised approximately 30 samples: approximately 20 Ad26.COV2.S vaccine recipients, 5 placebo recipients and 8 SARS-CoV-2 convalescent individuals. Ad26.COV2.S was given intramuscularly at 5x10^10 or 1x10^11 viral particles, as a single shot or as two shots 56 days apart. TCRbeta repertoire sequencing was used to assess the specificity and breadth of SARS-CoV-2-reactive T cell receptors after Ad26.COV2.S vaccination. Trial participants were randomized into five groups of five, in which low-dose or high-dose Ad26.COV2.S was given once or twice, or placebo was given on both occasions. Investigators remained blinded to trial group allocation during experiments and outcome assessment.

The meaning of the sample's treatment or condition label: approximately 18 received Ad26.COV2.S at low or high dose, single or two shots; roughly five received placebo; per-sample allocation not given. Repertoires of vaccine and placebo recipients were sequenced from samples taken on day 63 after the first injection. Cohort 1b enrolled 20 to 30 adults aged 18-55 years at a single site in Boston, USA, between 29 July and 7 August 2020. Ad26.COV2.S consisted of a replication-incompetent adenovirus type 26 vector by which a prefusion-stabilized SARS-CoV-2 spike protein from the original Wuhan strain was expressed. CDR1 and CDR2 are drawn from the germline V gene (reference sequence): LNHDA, SQIVND. The CDR3 starts with the cysteine, ends with the phenylalanine, and has 16 residues. Only CDR3 DNA remains: 48 bases, in frame from the first base. V is cut back by 3 bases and J by 4 bases, with 4 bases in the junction unmatched.

Notes on this clone: Its antigen target is currently unknown. It has no much larger one-base neighbor in the sample; base qualities were not kept.

General findings and caveats noted by the study authors: It was noted by the authors that total T cell responses may have been underestimated by the TCR breadth and depth analyses. Non-spike TCR breadth was comparable between vaccine and placebo recipients, consistent with the vaccine containing only spike. The study was not powered for comparison of responses between vaccine doses or regimens. Compared with placebo recipients, Ad26.COV2.S recipients showed higher spike-specific TCR breadth (P = 0.0014). After vaccination, substantial breadth of spike-specific CD8+ and CD4+ T cell responses was reported.

The immunoSEQ Assay was the method used to sequence TCRbeta CDR3 regions. After extraction, genomic DNA underwent amplification by bias-controlled multiplex PCR, followed by high-throughput sequencing. The authors processed their data as follows. To quantify the absolute abundance of every unique TCRbeta CDR3 region, sequences were collapsed and filtered. T cell fraction was estimated by normalizing TCRbeta template counts to usable DNA, which was measured by amplifying reference genes present in all nucleated cells. Repertoire TCRs were annotated as SARS-CoV-2-specific when V gene, CDR3 amino acid sequence and J gene were exactly matched to a known reactive TCR set. MIRA supplied the reference SARS-CoV-2 TCR set, which was filtered for enrichment in COVID-19-positive ImmuneCODE repertoires so that public or cross-reactive TCRs were removed. Based on the MIRA antigens, annotated TCRs were further analysed at the level of specific ORF or position within ORF. Breadth was defined as annotated unique rearrangements over total unique productive rearrangements; depth was the summed frequency of those rearrangements. Group comparisons of TCR breadth used two-sided Wilcoxon rank-sum tests. TCRdb carries this immuneACCESS record with in-frame sequences only. Its versions omit some clonotypes, under half of them owing to an unresolved V gene in the studies checked, with the rest unexplained. That table gives V, J and clone size, and the DNA gave D and trimming. The sample data list 320,000 or so clones, and almost 90% of these were observed just once. Together, the top ten hold 5% to 6.5% of the sample.

The sequenced sample was peripheral blood, obtained in a trial of Ad26.COV2.S vaccine versus placebo. The receptor's source is a person aged 18-65 years who received the Ad26.COV2.S COVID-19 vaccine or a placebo. Rearrangement joined TRBV19 to TRBJ2-1, and 12 bases in between align with TRBD2. The CDR3 protein is CASSIWTSGKYNEQFF. The nucleotide sequence reads as follows: TGTGCCAGTAGTATTTGGACTAGCGGGAAATACAATGAGCAGTTCTTC.